The sample holds many counts of the clone carrying this T cell receptor (beta chain). Its target is not known. Sample time point: newly diagnosed GD, antithyroid drugs for less than 3 months. Preparation of the TCR library used RNA extracted from PBMCs. A volume of approximately 9.8 milliliters of peripheral blood was collected in EDTA tubes. The sample is drawn from a study of regulatory T cells in long-lasting Graves disease. CDR3 size: 13 residues. Germline V gives CDR1 SGHTA, CDR2 FQGNSA. V dropped 5 bases and J dropped 4 bases, with 11 bases sitting between them. General study findings and limits: Patients with persistent disease shared around 2,700 public clonotypes, outpacing the 900 to 1,000 shared by new patients. Persistent Graves' patients had lower TCR diversity than newly diagnosed ones. Persistent disease favored TRBV28, TRBJ1-2 and TRBJ2-5.

Arm-PCR of CDR3 regions and iRepertoire HTBI primers were the basis on which TCR beta libraries were built. TCRdb independently ran MiXCR on the multiplex PCR reads; one entry per CDR3 protein. The repertoire holds about 320,000 distinct CDR3 sequences, over 15% seen once, with less than 45% in the top ten. The sequence came from a female donor with Graves disease. The material sequenced was peripheral blood mononuclear cells (PBMCs), taken at new diagnosis, from a patient treated with antithyroid drugs. V and J are TRBV7-2 and TRBJ1-2; D remains ambiguous. Here the CDR3 reads CASSPRRFYGYTF. For the CDR3, the DNA is TGTGCCAGCAGCCCCCGAAGGTTCTATGGCTACACCTTC.